The rows below give T cell receptor beta chains drawn from one sample of a study of cytomegalovirus exposure and HLA in healthy donors. TCRdb keeps only in-frame clones here, not all; method: immunoSEQ multiplex PCR. The sample lists over 150,000 clones; 65% to 80% were seen once. Sequenced sample: PBMCs. The source of these receptors is a man aged 35-49 years in good health and CMV-seronegative. CDR3s include the opening cysteine and the closing phenylalanine or tryptophan. D genes are given only for firm matches. The size of a clone is reported for some rows only, either as once, few or many, or as a class for expanded clones.

CASSLSDRPMEEQYF	TGCGCCAGCAGCCTTTCGGACAGACCCATGGAAGAGCAGTACTTC	once	TRBV4-1	TRBJ2-7	-
CASSLREGGGGNEQFF	TGCGCCAGCAGCTTGAGAGAAGGGGGGGGCGGCAATGAGCAGTTCTTC	-	TRBV5-1	TRBJ2-1	-
CASTRDRGQNGYTF	TGTGCCAGCACCCGGGACAGGGGGCAGAATGGCTACACCTTC	once	TRBV2	TRBJ1-2	TRBD1
CASSLKEGSEAFF	TGTGCCAGCAGCTTAAAGGAGGGCAGTGAAGCTTTCTTT	-	TRBV7-3	TRBJ1-1	-
CAWSVGLSYEQYF	TGTGCCTGGAGTGTGGGCCTCTCCTACGAGCAGTACTTC	-	TRBV30	TRBJ2-7	-
CASSKVARSGNTIYF	TGTGCCAGCAGCAAAGTGGCCAGATCTGGAAACACCATATATTTT	-	TRBV21-1	TRBJ1-3	-
CASRWAGGPQETQYF	TGTGCCAGCAGATGGGCGGGGGGCCCACAAGAGACCCAGTACTTC	-	TRBV27	TRBJ2-5	TRBD2
CASSPPGGEGSPLHF	TGTGCCAGCTCACCACCAGGGGGTGAGGGTTCACCCCTCCACTTT	-	TRBV18	TRBJ1-6	-
CASQGGGNYGYTF	TGTGCCTCCCAGGGTGGAGGGAACTATGGCTACACCTTC	-	TRBV10-3	TRBJ1-2	-
CASSLGLLQAKARGGPTDTQYF	TGTGCCAGCAGCTTAGGTCTTCTCCAGGCCAAAGCCCGGGGGGGCCCCACAGATACGCAGTATTTT	-	TRBV7-8	TRBJ2-3	TRBD2
CASSSGTINQPQHF	TGTGCCAGCAGTTCCGGGACAATCAATCAGCCCCAGCATTTT	-	TRBV6-1	TRBJ1-5	-
CASSPTVSYEQYF	TGTGCCAGCAGTCCTACAGTTTCCTACGAGCAGTACTTC	-	TRBV6-5	TRBJ2-7	-
CASSPNRGLVPFRVNTQYF	TGTGCCAGCAGTCCGAACAGGGGGCTCGTTCCCTTCCGGGTGAATACGCAGTATTTT	-	TRBV28	TRBJ2-3	TRBD1
CASSPSRDLNQPQHF	TGTGCCAGCTCACCTAGCAGAGACCTCAATCAGCCCCAGCATTTT	-	TRBV18	TRBJ1-5	-
CASSLRSDVPYEQYF	TGTGCCAGCAGCTTGCGATCAGATGTCCCCTACGAGCAGTACTTC	few	TRBV5-6	TRBJ2-7	-
CASKRGLSSYNEQFF	TGTGCCAGCAAGCGGGGGTTGAGCTCCTACAATGAGCAGTTCTTC	-	TRBV27	TRBJ2-1	TRBD2
CATYRYSHLNTEAFF	TGTGCCACCTACCGTTACAGTCACTTGAACACTGAAGCTTTCTTT	-	TRBV6-5	TRBJ1-1	-
CASSVGGTGSYEQYF	TGTGCCAGCAGCGTAGGAGGGACAGGTTCCTACGAGCAGTACTTC	-	TRBV9	TRBJ2-7	TRBD1
CASSFRHGQETQYF	TGTGCCAGCAGCTTTCGTCACGGGCAAGAGACCCAGTACTTC	once	TRBV5-6	TRBJ2-5	-
CALRGHNEQFF	TGTGCCTTAAGGGGGCACAATGAGCAGTTCTTC	-	TRBV30	TRBJ2-1	TRBD1
CAWSPKPRVVADTQYF	TGTGCCTGGAGTCCCAAACCTCGGGTAGTTGCAGATACGCAGTATTTT	few	TRBV30	TRBJ2-3	-
CAIKTSGGWADTQYF	TGTGCCATCAAAACTAGCGGGGGGTGGGCAGATACGCAGTATTTT	-	TRBV10-3	TRBJ2-3	TRBD2
CASSAETGWNQPQHF	TGCGCCAGCAGCGCCGAGACAGGGTGGAATCAGCCCCAGCATTTT	-	TRBV5-1	TRBJ1-5	TRBD1
CASSIRAGGTGELFF	TGTGCCAGTAGTATAAGAGCGGGGGGAACCGGGGAGCTGTTTTTT	-	TRBV19	TRBJ2-2	TRBD2
CASSPSSGATDTQYF	TGTGCCAGCAGCCCGAGTAGCGGGGCCACAGATACGCAGTATTTT	once	TRBV7-3	TRBJ2-3	TRBD2
CASSSRQGANTGELFF	TGTGCCAGCAGCTCCCGACAGGGGGCGAACACCGGGGAGCTGTTTTTT	-	TRBV7-6	TRBJ2-2	TRBD1
CASSLERGEQYF	TGTGCCAGCAGCTTAGAAAGGGGTGAGCAGTACTTC	-	TRBV7-9	TRBJ2-7	-
CASSPLGRDTEAFF	TGTGCCAGCAGCCCCCTGGGCAGAGACACTGAAGCTTTCTTT	-	TRBV5-5	TRBJ1-1	-
CASRIGTSGGPTDTQYF	TGCGCCAGCAGGATTGGGACTAGCGGGGGGCCCACAGATACGCAGTATTTT	-	TRBV10-2	TRBJ2-3	TRBD2
CASSRTGPYEGYTF	TGTGCCAGCAGCAGGACAGGTCCCTACGAGGGCTACACCTTC	-	TRBV11-1	TRBJ1-2	TRBD1
CASSQAWDTYSNQPQHF	TGCGCCAGCAGCCAAGCTTGGGACACCTATAGCAATCAGCCCCAGCATTTT	once	TRBV4-3	TRBJ1-5	-
CASKDVQDTGELFF	TGTGCCAGCAAGGATGTACAGGACACCGGGGAGCTGTTTTTT	-	TRBV25-1	TRBJ2-2	-
CASSESRSNTEAFF	TGCGCCAGCAGTGAGTCGAGATCGAACACTGAAGCTTTCTTT	few	TRBV10-1	TRBJ1-1	-
CAWSVTSHTGELFF	TGTGCCTGGAGTGTAACTAGCCACACCGGGGAGCTGTTTTTT	-	TRBV30	TRBJ2-2	-
CASSQGSKNTIYF	TGTGCCAGCAGTCAGGGTTCTAAAAACACCATATATTTT	-	TRBV6-1	TRBJ1-3	-
CASSQPGTGAYGYTF	TGTGCCAGCAGCCAACCCGGGACAGGGGCCTATGGCTACACCTTC	-	TRBV14	TRBJ1-2	TRBD1
CASTGDFSNQPQHF	TGTGCCAGCACCGGGGATTTCAGCAATCAGCCCCAGCATTTT	-	TRBV6-1	TRBJ1-5	-
CAWKVRDRGNQPQHF	TGTGCCTGGAAGGTACGGGACAGGGGGAATCAGCCCCAGCATTTT	few	TRBV30	TRBJ1-5	TRBD1
CASSLFRGATDTQYF	TGTGCCAGCAGCTTATTCCGGGGGGCCACAGATACGCAGTATTTT	once	TRBV11-1	TRBJ2-3	-
CSVGDPQKPYEQYF	TGCAGCGTTGGAGATCCACAGAAACCCTACGAGCAGTACTTC	-	TRBV29-1	TRBJ2-7	-
CASSETGVSYEQYF	TGTGCCAGCAGTGAAACAGGGGTCTCCTACGAGCAGTACTTC	-	TRBV6-1	TRBJ2-7	TRBD1